This T cell receptor (beta chain) originates from a study of T cell repertoires in cytomegalovirus infection. In the study overall: CMV infection and matching HLA type were both indicated by public TCR beta signatures. Points from the study as a whole: The ex vivo response showed dominance by HLA-C-restricted CMV-specific TCR beta clonotypes. Summed frequency of public TCR beta families distinguished CMV carriers with the relevant HLA.

From the reads, TCRdb called clonotypes with MiXCR, one entry per CDR3 protein. The data show around 450,000 distinct CDR3 sequences, 31% seen once. This clonotype occurred many times. Its antigen is still unknown. CDR3 size: 14 residues. Trimming cost V 3 bases and J 2 bases, with 7 bases left between them. The sequenced material came from PBMCs. This receptor was identified in a human donor in good health (CMV status not recorded). Some clones in this sample may be carry-over from other donors' samples. The J gene is TRBJ2-2, the V gene TRBV12-3 or TRBV12-4; no definite D call. Here the CDR3 DNA reads TGTGCCAGCAGTTTTCTGGGAAACACCGGGGAGCTGTTTTTT. Translating it yields CASSFLGNTGELFF.